The 26 T cell receptor beta chains below all came from one sample that was sequenced in a study of cytomegalovirus exposure and HLA in healthy donors. A multiplex PCR was run with 60 Vbeta primers and 13 Jbeta primers. TCRdb's copy holds only in-frame clones and misses some; the assay was immunoSEQ multiplex PCR. The data show about 180,000 clones, with more than 75% seen just once and about 2.5% held by the top ten. The source material was PBMCs. The receptors were sampled from a woman aged 30 to 39 in good health and CMV-seropositive.

V is TRBV28 and J is TRBJ2-2; the match to TRBD1 covers 7 bases. V was pared by 4 bases and J by 0 bases, with 5 bases of the junction left unmatched. Germline-derived CDR1 and CDR2 are MDHEN and SYDVKM. This CDR3 has 16 residues. As DNA, the CDR3 is TGTGCCAGCAGTTCCGGGACAGACGCGAACACCGGGGAGCTGTTTTTT. Encoded protein: CASSSGTDANTGELFF.

A few counts support this clone. The rearrangement uses TRBV7-8 and TRBJ1-5; weak D call: TRBD1 (5 bases). Germline lookup yields CDR1 SGHVS and CDR2 FQNEAQ. This CDR3 is built from 15 residues. V lost 5 bases, J lost 5 bases, and 16 bases lay in between. CDR3 bases: TGTGCCAGCAGCCAGCGAGGGGAGGACGATCAGCCCCAGCATTTT. Its translation is CASSQRGEDDQPQHF.

The count of this clone is one. V and J are TRBV6-4 and TRBJ2-3, with D maybe TRBD2 (6 bases). Germline V gene data show CDR1 as MRHNA and CDR2 as SNTAGT. This CDR3 contains 16 residues. Trimming removed 0 bases from V and 0 bases from J, with 10 bases in between. CDR3 nucleotides: TGTGCCAGCAGTGACTCAGCTAGCGACAGCACAGATACGCAGTATTTT. Translating it yields CASSDSASDSTDTQYF.

The V gene is TRBV29-1, the J gene TRBJ1-2; 7 bases match TRBD1. Germline CDR1 and CDR2: SQVTM and ANQGSEA. V shed 2 bases and J 3 bases; nucleotides not matched to a gene: 6. The CDR3 has 14 residues. DNA for the CDR3: TGCAGCGTTGAAAGCCGGGACAGCTACTATGGCTACACCTTC. It specifies CSVESRDSYYGYTF.

In this sample, this clone turned up a few times. The CDR3 DNA reads as TGCGCCAGCAGCCAACGACTAGCGGGGGGGCCTGGCACAGATACGCAGTATTTT. Translation gives CASSQRLAGGPGTDTQYF. This chain joins TRBV4-1 and TRBJ2-3, with 14 bases aligning to TRBD2. Germline-derived CDR1 and CDR2 are MGHRA and YSYEKL. Trimming at V came to 2 bases and at J to 1 base, leaving 5 bases not matched to a gene. CDR3 length: 18 residues.

V is TRBV27 and J is TRBJ2-2; D remains unclear. This CDR3 is built from 15 residues. The germline V gene encodes CDR1 MNHEY and CDR2 SMNVEV (reference sequence). With 1 base removed from V and 2 bases from J, the gap between germline ends came to 8 bases. As DNA, the CDR3 is TGTGCCAGCAGTTTATGGCAGGCTAACACCGGGGAGCTGTTTTTT. Its translation is CASSLWQANTGELFF.

This clone has just a few counts. The chain combines TRBV9 with TRBJ2-3; 9 bases are a match to TRBD2. The CDR3 consists of 16 residues. Germline V gives CDR1 SGDLS, CDR2 YYNGEE. After removal of 0 bases from V and 3 bases from J, the junction contained 5 bases not matched to a gene. The DNA for the CDR3 is TGTGCCAGCAGCGTAGGCGCTAGCGGGGATACAGATACGCAGTATTTT. Translation gives CASSVGASGDTDTQYF.

The chain couples TRBV19 to TRBJ2-7; a weak D match, TRBD1 (6 bases). Looked up from germline, CDR1 is LNHDA and CDR2 is SQIVND (reference sequence). Trimming removed 4 bases from V and 3 bases from J, with 10 bases in between. CDR3 size: 13 residues. CDR3 sequence reads: CASSTQGSYEQYF. The CDR3 region has the DNA TGTGCCAGTAGTACCCAGGGGAGCTACGAGCAGTACTTC.

This chain uses TRBV5-4 with TRBJ1-2, with D possibly being TRBD1 (6 bases). The germline V gene encodes CDR1 SGHNT and CDR2 YYREEE (reference sequence). This CDR3 has 16 residues. Deletions cut 4 bases from V and 3 bases from J, with 19 bases between. The CDR3 DNA reads TGTGCCAGCAGCCCCACCCCCGACAGGCCTTACTATGGCTACACCTTC. Its protein is CASSPTPDRPYYGYTF.

The V and J genes are TRBV7-2 and TRBJ2-7, with 12 bases matching TRBD2. The CDR3 has 16 amino acids. The V gene end was trimmed by 3 bases and the J gene end by 2 bases; junction bases not matched to a gene: 5. Per germline, CDR1 SGHTA and CDR2 FQGNSA. CDR3 region: CASSLGPSGGAYEQYF. In nucleotides, the CDR3 is TGTGCCAGCAGCTTGGGACCTAGCGGGGGGGCCTACGAGCAGTACTTC.

The rearrangement joins TRBV10-3 to TRBJ1-2, with TRBD1 identical over 7 bases. Germline assignment: CDR1 ENHRY and CDR2 SYGVKD. The V segment lost 3 bases and the J segment 8 bases; nucleotides outside the gene matches: 6. There are 13 residues in the CDR3. The CDR3 nucleotides read TGTGCCATCAGTGATATTCGGGACAGCGGCTACACCTTC. Translation: CAISDIRDSGYTF.

The rearrangement uses TRBV5-4 and TRBJ2-2, with 7 positions matching TRBD2. The CDR3 consists of 15 residues. Unmatched junction bases numbered 9, after V lost 4 bases and J lost 6 bases. Per the germline V gene, CDR1 is SGHNT and CDR2 is YYREEE (reference sequence). CDR3 protein: CASSPGGVRAGELFF. In DNA, the CDR3 is TGTGCCAGCAGCCCGGGGGGAGTCCGGGCCGGGGAGCTGTTTTTT.

Comments on this clone: One junction end disagrees with the germline gene, perhaps due to a read error. The chain employs TRBV7-9 and TRBJ2-1, with a possible D match to TRBD2 (6 bases). The germline V gene has CDR1 SEHNR and CDR2 FQNEAQ (reference sequence). The CDR3 sequence is 15 residues long. The CDR3 DNA reads TGTTCCAGCAGCTCATTAGCGGACTACTACAATGAGCAGTTCTTC. Protein: CSSSSLADYYNEQFF.

The J gene is TRBJ2-3, the V gene TRBV4-3, with TRBD2 matching 9 bases. With V trimmed by 1 base and J by 6 bases, 8 bases remained unmatched. This CDR3 is built from 16 residues. CDR1 LGHNA and CDR2 YSLEER come from the germline V gene. As DNA, the CDR3 is TGCGCCAGCAGCCAAGGATGGGGGCGGGGGGGGGATACGCAGTATTTT. Protein product: CASSQGWGRGGDTQYF.

V gene TRBV5-5 combines with J gene TRBJ1-3; 10 positions agree with TRBD1. Germline values: CDR1 SGHKS, CDR2 YYEKEE (reference sequence). The CDR3 is 18 residues long. J was trimmed by 0 bases and V by 0 bases; bases with no gene match: 6. The CDR3 DNA follows: TGTGCCAGCAGCTTGGGTCTCGGGGACAGGGGCTCTGGAAACACCATATATTTT. Its protein is CASSLGLGDRGSGNTIYF.

In its sample, this clone was seen a few times. The CDR3 is CASSSRGPASGGVEQFF. CDR3 coding DNA: TGTGCCAGCAGCTCCAGAGGGCCCGCCAGCGGGGGGGTTGAGCAGTTCTTC. This sequence joins TRBV7-8 and TRBJ2-1, with TRBD2 matching 10 bases. The V segment lost 4 bases and the J segment 9 bases; nucleotides outside the gene matches: 15. The CDR3 consists of 17 residues. CDR1 and CDR2 (germline): SGHVS, FQNEAQ. The full variable domain, rest sourced from reference TRBV7-8 and TRBJ2-1, is GAGVSQSPRYKVAKRGQDVALRCDPISGHVSLFWYQQALGQGPEFLTYFQNEAQLDKSGLPSDRFFAERPEGSVSTLKIQRTQQEDSAVYLCASSSRGPASGGVEQFFGPGTRLTVL.

This chain joins TRBV5-1 and TRBJ2-7; 8 bases are shared with TRBD1. Germline V gives CDR1 SGHRS, CDR2 YFSETQ. This CDR3 region has 13 residues. J was trimmed by 7 bases and V by 0 bases; bases with no gene match: 3. The CDR3 spells CASSLGTGLEQYF. CDR3 DNA: TGCGCCAGCAGCTTGGGGACAGGGCTTGAGCAGTACTTC.

The J gene is TRBJ1-2, the V gene TRBV19, with D hard to call. Trimming pared 5 bases from V and 8 bases from J, leaving 21 bases between. CDR1 and CDR2 from the germline V gene are LNHDA and SQIVND (reference sequence). There are 15 residues in the CDR3. The CDR3 bases are TGTGCCAGTAGTTCAAGACATGCGGGCTATGGGGGCTACACCTTC. Protein sequence: CASSSRHAGYGGYTF. The entire variable domain, with the rest obtained from reference TRBV19 and TRBJ1-2, is as follows: DGGITQSPKYLFRKEGQNVTLSCEQNLNHDAMYWYRQDPGQGLRLIYYSQIVNDFQKGDIAEGYSVSREKKESFPLTVTSAQKNPTAFYLCASSSRHAGYGGYTFGSGTRLTVV.

V usage is TRBV4-1 and J usage is TRBJ2-7; weak D call: TRBD1 (8 bases). Germline V gene sequence: CDR1 MGHRA, CDR2 YSYEKL. V was cut by 2 bases and J by 4 bases, with 15 bases left in between. This CDR3 region has 15 residues. CDR3 protein: CASSQYTGGDYEQYF. CDR3 in DNA: TGCGCCAGCAGCCAATATACAGGGGGGGATTACGAGCAGTACTTC.

This clone was recorded a few times. The V and J genes are TRBV9 and TRBJ2-5, with D possibly being TRBD2 (5 bases). The CDR3 has 15 residues. V was pared by 3 bases and J by 5 bases, with 17 bases between. In germline, CDR1 is SGDLS, CDR2 YYNGEE. DNA for the CDR3: TGTGCCAGCAGCGGAAGTGATACCTGGAGGGAGACCCAGTACTTC. Protein product: CASSGSDTWRETQYF.

This sequence joins TRBV9 and TRBJ1-4; D perhaps matches TRBD1 (5 bases). V gave up 3 bases and J gave up 4 bases, with 10 bases separating them. This CDR3 comprises 14 residues. The V gene's germline CDR1 is SGDLS and CDR2 YYNGEE. The CDR3 DNA reads as TGTGCCAGCAGCGCTGGGGGGGGTAATGAAAAACTGTTTTTT. It codes for CASSAGGGNEKLFF.

The chain is built from TRBV19 and TRBJ2-3, with D possibly TRBD2 on 6 matching bases. The CDR3 is 16 residues long. The germline V gene has CDR1 LNHDA and CDR2 SQIVND (reference sequence). The ends were cut back, 5 bases at V and 0 bases at J, with 15 bases in the middle. The DNA for the CDR3 is TGTGCCAGTAGTTCGGCGCGGGGAGCTAGCACAGATACGCAGTATTTT. This gives the protein CASSSARGASTDTQYF.

The chain recombines TRBV4-2 with TRBJ1-5, with a tentative D call TRBD1 (6 bases). Germline CDR1 reads LGHNA; CDR2 reads YNFKEQ. The CDR3 totals 15 residues. Trimming took off 4 bases at V and 7 bases at J, with 17 bases between the two ends. CDR3 DNA: TGTGCCAGCAGCCCCGGGGAACAGGGATACCAGCCCCAGCATTTT. Translating it yields CASSPGEQGYQPQHF.

The chain carries TRBV7-6 and TRBJ1-3; 11 bases map to TRBD1. The V and J ends lost 4 bases and 9 bases, in that order; junction bases with no gene match: 11. The CDR3 length is 16 residues. The germline V gene has CDR1 SGHVS and CDR2 FNYEAQ. CDR3: CASSSLKGTGGSTIYF. CDR3 sequence (DNA): TGTGCCAGCAGCTCCCTTAAGGGGACAGGGGGTTCCACCATATATTTT.

This clone was counted between two and nine times. The chain has TRBV10-3 and TRBJ2-7, with 12 bases lining up with TRBD2. CDR3 length: 16 amino acids. Germline CDR1 reads ENHRY; CDR2 reads SYGVKD. V lost 4 bases and J lost 3; bases outside the gene matches: 7. The CDR3 DNA is TGTGCCATCAGTGTGCTACTAGCGGGGGGCTACTACGAGCAGTACTTC. It encodes CAISVLLAGGYYEQYF.

This clone was recorded only once. The rearrangement joins TRBV4-3 to TRBJ1-2; no clear D. The germline V gene encodes CDR1 LGHNA and CDR2 YSLEER. This CDR3 comprises 13 residues. Trimming stripped 1 base from V and 6 bases from J, with 9 bases between. As DNA, the CDR3 is TGCGCCAGCAGCCAAGTGGGCAGCCATGGCTACACCTTC. Residues: CASSQVGSHGYTF.